The TCR beta chain described here comes from a study of Ad26.COV2.S vaccination and SARS-CoV-2 variants. Study background: Donor participated within the Ad26.COV2.S arm of the COV1001 trial.

Trimming pared 4 bases from V and 5 bases from J, leaving 4 bases between. Germline CDR1 is SGHAT and CDR2 is FQNNGV. The CDR3 spans 11 residues. Sample treatment: 15 to 20 received Ad26.COV2.S at low or high dose, single or two shots; several received placebo; per-sample allocation not given. Day 63 after the first injection of vaccine or placebo was the sampling time. Donation was by an adult aged 18-55 years who was in Boston. Clones were read by immunoSEQ multiplex PCR, and TCRdb kept only the in-frame ones, dropping some. The top ten clones hold approximately 12% of a sample with 350,000 to 500,000 clones, more than 80% of them seen once.

The input for sequencing was peripheral blood, taken in a trial of Ad26.COV2.S vaccine versus placebo. This receptor was identified in a person between 18 and 65 years old who received the Ad26.COV2.S COVID-19 vaccine or a placebo. The chain has TRBV11-2 and TRBJ2-3; no firm D call. The CDR3 region has the DNA TGTGCCAGCAGCTGGGAAGATACGCAGTATTTT. It yields the protein CASSWEDTQYF.